This section outlines one T cell receptor (beta chain) sequence together with its context. Antigen: not known. Researchers took RNA transcripts and amplified the TCR beta CDR3 regions from them. The HTBI set primed first-round TCR CDR3 RT-PCR. TCRdb re-called the multiplex PCR reads through MiXCR, storing one row per CDR3 protein. This table has approximately 600,000 distinct CDR3 sequences, 20% to 25% appearing once. This sample is drawn from a study of T cells in Graves' hyperthyroidism and ophthalmopathy. Regarding the study as a whole: Blood also carried most thyroid clonotypes expanded above 0.001.

The V segment lost 4 bases and the J segment 4 bases; nucleotides outside the gene matches: 5. The germline CDR1 and CDR2 sequences are MNHEY and SMNVEV (reference sequence). CDR3 size: 15 residues. The sequenced sample was blood. V gene TRBV27 combines with J gene TRBJ2-7; 12 nucleotides agree with TRBD2. The origin of this receptor is a man aged 25 to 40 with Graves' ophthalmopathy. The CDR3 region has the DNA TGTGCCAGCAGTTCCCTAGCGGGAGGGTGGTACGAGCAGTACTTC. Translation: CASSSLAGGWYEQYF.